This T cell receptor beta chain was sequenced in a study of beta chain features in type 1 diabetes. Study information: Patients shared similar age, gender and cell yields with healthy donors.

Study conclusions and caveats: VDJ junctions from type 1 diabetes patients carried fewer insertions and larger deletions.

Sorting with CD45RO/CCR7/CD25/CD127/CD95/CD27 yielded naive, central memory, regulatory and stem-like memory CD4+ cells. This clone has ten or more counts. What it binds is unknown. Per the germline V gene, CDR1 is LGHNA and CDR2 is YSLEER. The CDR3 is 13 amino acids. Trimming removed 4 bases at V and 5 bases at J, with 12 bases between. TCRB transcripts that were expressed got sequenced, as all of the isolated RNA had been reverse transcribed. TCRdb's copy holds only in-frame clones and misses some; the assay was immunoSEQ multiplex PCR. The repertoire holds some 150,000 clones, with about 10% as singletons.

This clonotype was obtained from a young man in good health. V is TRBV4-3 and J is TRBJ2-7; tentatively, D is TRBD2 (6 bases). The sample comprised naive CD4+ T cells from blood. The CDR3 is CASSRERGNEQYF. CDR3 DNA sequence: TGCGCCAGCAGCCGGGAACGGGGGAACGAGCAGTACTTC.